This T cell receptor beta chain was captured by sequencing in a study of blood T cell repertoires in COVID-19. The CDR3 totals 17 residues. Sequencing was performed with immunoSEQ multiplex PCR; in TCRdb, only in-frame clones are kept and a portion is missing. Found here are about 220,000 clones, approximately 81% of them singletons; the top ten hold less than 4%. The clonotype was recovered from a woman at least 80 years old with acute or convalescent COVID-19. The sequenced sample was peripheral blood. The chain has TRBV21-1 and TRBJ1-1; the D call of TRBD1 is as the table states it, not checked on the DNA. TRBV21-1 is flagged as a pseudogene. CDR3 protein: CASSNPPMTGKGFEAFF. The CDR3 DNA is TGTGCCAGCAGCAACCCCCCAATGACAGGGAAAGGGTTTGAAGCTTTCTTT.